Below are 27 T cell receptor beta chains sequenced from a single sample in a study of T cells in localized non-small cell lung cancer. Clones were read by immunoSEQ multiplex PCR, and TCRdb kept only the in-frame ones, dropping some. Seen here are over 20,000 clones, 80% to 90% observed once, and the top ten hold roughly 13%. Source: peripheral blood, taken before any cancer treatment. The origin of the receptors is a female donor aged 60 or older with stage I lung adenocarcinoma.

V gene TRBV11-1 combines with J gene TRBJ2-1; D is unclear. V lost 5 bases, J lost 7 bases, and 12 bases lay in between. Germline V lookup: CDR1 SGHAT, CDR2 FQDESV (reference sequence). The length of the CDR3 is 13 residues. CDR3 DNA: TGTGCCAGCAGCGTCCCCCCACAGAATGAGCAGTTCTTC. It codes for CASSVPPQNEQFF.

The DNA of the CDR3 is TGTGCCAGCAGTTACCGGGACAGGATGAACACTGAAGCTTTCTTT. Protein: CASSYRDRMNTEAFF. This rearrangement joins TRBV6-6 to TRBJ1-1, with 8 bases identical to TRBD1. The germline gives CDR1 MNHNY, CDR2 SVGAGI (reference sequence). V was pared by 2 bases and J by 0 bases, with 2 bases of the junction left unmatched. The CDR3 loop spans 15 amino acids.

The genes are TRBV19 and TRBJ1-4, with D perhaps matching TRBD1 (5 bases). V was clipped by 6 bases and J by 8 bases, with 19 bases between them. The CDR3 loop spans 15 amino acids. The germline V gene encodes CDR1 LNHDA and CDR2 SQIVND (reference sequence). CDR3 region: CASRGPPDVEEKLFF. For the CDR3, the DNA is TGTGCCAGTAGGGGACCCCCAGACGTGGAGGAAAAACTGTTTTTT.

The table lists this clone with a count of one. This chain uses TRBV7-6 with TRBJ1-3; 8 positions match TRBD1. This CDR3 is built from 18 residues. CDR1 SGHVS and CDR2 FNYEAQ come from the germline V gene. J gave up 0 bases and V 5 bases, and 12 bases lay outside the gene matches. CDR3 residues: CASSRNPPTGGSGNTIYF. CDR3 bases: TGTGCCAGCAGCCGTAACCCACCTACAGGGGGCTCTGGAAACACCATATATTTT.

The V call is TRBV7-3, the J call TRBJ1-6; the match to TRBD1 covers 9 bases. Trimming at V came to 2 bases and at J to 9 bases, leaving 5 bases not matched to a gene. The germline CDR1 and CDR2 sequences are SGHTA and FQGTGA. This CDR3 contains 15 residues. CDR3: CASSLYHRGPSPLHF. CDR3 coding DNA: TGTGCCAGCAGCTTATACCACAGGGGGCCTTCACCCCTCCACTTT.

A few counts support this clone. This chain connects TRBV2 to TRBJ1-5; D is undetermined. Germline V gives CDR1 SNHLY, CDR2 FYNNEI. This CDR3 has 14 amino acids. V dropped 4 bases and J dropped 0 bases, with 7 bases sitting between them. CDR3 bases: TGTGCCAGCAGTGCGATATATAGCAATCAGCCCCAGCATTTT. This codes for CASSAIYSNQPQHF.

This clone turned up a few times. V usage is TRBV5-1 and J usage is TRBJ1-1; the D is unclear. V dropped 1 base and J dropped 1 base, with 8 bases sitting between them. In germline, CDR1 is SGHRS, CDR2 YFSETQ. The CDR3 sequence is 14 residues long. The CDR3 nucleotides read TGCGCCAGCAGCTTGTTTGGTGAGAACACTGAAGCTTTCTTT. Protein product: CASSLFGENTEAFF. Variable domain in full (rest from reference TRBV5-1 and TRBJ1-1): KAGVTQTPRYLIKTRGQQVTLSCSPISGHRSVSWYQQTPGQGLQFLFEYFSETQRNKGNFPGRFSGRQFSNSRSEMNVSTLELGDSALYLCASSLFGENTEAFFGQGTRLTVV.

This clone has more than one count but fewer than ten. The chain is built from TRBV10-1 and TRBJ1-5; D gene unclear. The CDR3 spans 14 residues. Trimming shortened V by 1 base and J by 3 bases, and 7 bases separated the two germline ends. Germline CDR1 is WNHNN and CDR2 is SYGVQD (reference sequence). In DNA, the CDR3 is TGCGCCAGCAGTGAGTACGGGAACAATCAGCCCCAGCATTTT. It codes for CASSEYGNNQPQHF.

The rearrangement links TRBV18 to TRBJ2-5; D is undetermined. The CDR3 runs to 15 residues. Germline assignment: CDR1 KGHSH and CDR2 LQKENI. The V and J ends lost 0 bases and 5 bases respectively, with 13 bases between them. The CDR3 DNA reads as TGTGCCAGCTCACCACCGGAGCTCTTCGGGGAGACCCAGTACTTC. It translates to CASSPPELFGETQYF.

The chain has TRBV6-5 and TRBJ1-5; TRBD1 agrees at 7 bases. Germline V gene lookup returns CDR1 MNHEY and CDR2 SVGAGI. The CDR3 totals 15 residues. J lost 4 bases, V lost 10 bases, and 13 bases had no gene match. The CDR3 is CATGQGDTTNQPQHF. The CDR3 DNA follows: TGTGCCACCGGCCAGGGGGACACAACAAATCAGCCCCAGCATTTT.

The chain couples TRBV13 to TRBJ2-1; 10 bases align to TRBD2. V shed 4 bases and J 6 bases; nucleotides not matched to a gene: 6. Germline CDR1 reads PRHDT; CDR2 reads FYEKMQ (reference sequence). This CDR3 is 15 amino acids long. The CDR3 is CASSSQRGGGNEQFF. In DNA form, the CDR3 reads TGTGCCAGCAGCTCCCAGCGGGGGGGCGGCAATGAGCAGTTCTTC.

The CDR3 bases are TGTGCCAGCAGCCAAGGGGGAAGCGGGAGTACGCAGTATTTT. Protein: CASSQGGSGSTQYF. This rearrangement joins TRBV6-9 to TRBJ2-3; 8 bases match TRBD2. The CDR3 is made up of 14 amino acids. Germline V gene lookup returns CDR1 MNHGY and CDR2 SVAAGI. The junction had 10 bases not matched to a gene; V was cut back by 6 bases and J by 8 bases.

The V call is TRBV5-4, the J call TRBJ2-5; TRBD2 matches 7 bases. The CDR3 extends over 14 amino acids. Germline V gene sequence: CDR1 SGHNT, CDR2 YYREEE (reference sequence). With V trimmed by 3 bases and J by 1 base, 3 bases remained unmatched. The CDR3, as DNA: TGTGCCAGCAGCTCTGGACTAGTCCAAGAGACCCAGTACTTC. Its translation: CASSSGLVQETQYF.

This chain links TRBV7-2 with TRBJ1-1, with D unclear. V gave up 4 bases and J gave up 0 bases, with 3 bases separating them. This CDR3 has 12 amino acids. Germline V CDR1 and CDR2: SGHTA, FQGNSA. The CDR3 here is CASSYMNTEAFF. The CDR3 DNA is TGTGCCAGCAGCTACATGAACACTGAAGCTTTCTTT.

The chain has TRBV7-2 and TRBJ2-5; D is possibly TRBD1 (5 bases). Germline loops: CDR1 SGHTA, CDR2 FQGNSA. Trimming stripped 1 base from V and 0 bases from J, with 6 bases between. This CDR3 has 14 residues. CDR3 coding DNA: TGTGCCAGCAGCTTAGGGACACACCAAGAGACCCAGTACTTC. Translation: CASSLGTHQETQYF. The full variable domain, completed using reference TRBV7-2 and TRBJ2-5, is GAGVSQSPSNKVTEKGKDVELRCDPISGHTALYWYRQSLGQGLEFLIYFQGNSAPDKSGLPSDRFSAERTGGSVSTLTIQRTQQEDSAVYLCASSLGTHQETQYFGPGTRLLVL.

This sequence joins TRBV29-1 and TRBJ2-2, with D possibly being TRBD2 (5 bases). Germline V gives CDR1 SQVTM, CDR2 ANQGSEA. The ends were cut back, 6 bases at V and 4 bases at J, with 18 bases in the middle. The CDR3 spans 15 residues. In nucleotides, the CDR3 is TGCAGCGTAGCCCGGGGAATAGGAGGCACCGGGGAGCTGTTTTTT. It encodes CSVARGIGGTGELFF.

The chain employs TRBV19 and TRBJ1-1, with D perhaps TRBD1 (6 bases). This CDR3 is built from 16 residues. Trimming removed 3 bases from V and 0 bases from J, with 14 bases in between. Per the germline V gene, CDR1 is LNHDA and CDR2 is SQIVND (reference sequence). CDR3 sequence (DNA): TGTGCCAGTAGTATGGGGGGGACACTAATGAACACTGAAGCTTTCTTT. The encoded protein is CASSMGGTLMNTEAFF. Looking up the rest from reference TRBV19 and TRBJ1-1 gives the full variable domain: DGGITQSPKYLFRKEGQNVTLSCEQNLNHDAMYWYRQDPGQGLRLIYYSQIVNDFQKGDIAEGYSVSREKKESFPLTVTSAQKNPTAFYLCASSMGGTLMNTEAFFGQGTRLTVV.

The gene calls are TRBV9 and TRBJ2-3; D possibly corresponds to TRBD2 (5 bases). This CDR3 comprises 11 residues. The V and J ends lost 5 bases and 5 bases respectively, with 6 bases between them. The V gene's germline CDR1 is SGDLS and CDR2 YYNGEE. CDR3 bases: TGTGCCAGCAGTCGGGAAGATACGCAGTATTTT. As protein: CASSREDTQYF. Using reference TRBV9 and TRBJ2-3 for the parts outside the CDR3, the full variable domain is DSGVTQTPKHLITATGQRVTLRCSPRSGDLSVYWYQQSLDQGLQFLIQYYNGEERAKGNILERFSAQQFPDLHSELNLSSLELGDSALYFCASSREDTQYFGPGTRLTVL.

CDR3 nucleotide sequence: TGTGCCAGTAGTATAGGGGGCCTGATTGGAAACACCATATATTTT. This gives the protein CASSIGGLIGNTIYF. V gene TRBV19 combines with J gene TRBJ1-3, with D perhaps TRBD1 (5 bases). With 1 base removed from V and 3 bases from J, the gap between germline ends came to 10 bases. Germline CDR1 and CDR2: LNHDA and SQIVND (reference sequence). This CDR3 spans 15 amino acids.

The chain combines TRBV15 with TRBJ1-5; 9 bases fit TRBD1. Germline V gives CDR1 LNHNV, CDR2 YYDKDF (reference sequence). This CDR3 has 16 amino acids. Trimming cost V 0 bases and J 5 bases; bases outside gene matches: 5. Here the CDR3 reads CATSRDRDRVYQPQHF. The CDR3, as DNA: TGTGCCACCAGCAGAGACCGGGACAGGGTGTATCAGCCCCAGCATTTT.

The genes are TRBV5-6 and TRBJ2-5; D is perhaps TRBD1 (6 bases). The length of the CDR3 is 14 residues. Germline-derived CDR1 and CDR2 are SGHDT and YYEEEE. Trimming removed 4 bases from V and 4 bases from J, with 14 bases in between. CDR3 protein: CASSRSGARETQYF. As DNA, the CDR3 is TGTGCCAGCAGCAGGTCAGGGGCTCGAGAGACCCAGTACTTC.

This chain joins TRBV7-9 and TRBJ2-5, with 7 bases fitting TRBD1. The J call is in doubt because the DNA end fits TRBJ2-7 better. Per the germline V gene, CDR1 is SEHNR and CDR2 is FQNEAQ (reference sequence). The CDR3 is 16 amino acids. The CDR3, as DNA: TGTGCCAGCAGCTTACCTCCGGGACAGAGCTCCTACGAGCAGTACTTC. Encoded protein: CASSLPPGQSSYEQYF.

The CDR3 spells CASSPSMNTGELFF. The CDR3 DNA follows: TGTGCCAGCTCACCGTCGATGAACACCGGGGAGCTGTTTTTT. This chain links TRBV18 with TRBJ2-2; no firm D call. V lost 3 bases and J lost 1, with 6 bases in between. CDR1 is KGHSH and CDR2 is LQKENI in the germline V gene. The CDR3 extends over 14 amino acids. Full variable domain (rest looked up from reference TRBV18 and TRBJ2-2): NAGVMQNPRHLVRRRGQEARLRCSPMKGHSHVYWYRQLPEEGLKFMVYLQKENIIDESGMPKERFSAEFPKEGPSILRIQQVVRGDSAAYFCASSPSMNTGELFFGEGSRLTVL.

The chain joins TRBV30 to TRBJ1-5, with TRBD1 matching over 7 bases. J gave up 7 bases and V 2 bases, and 5 bases lay outside the gene matches. This CDR3 contains 13 residues. Germline V gene lookup returns CDR1 GTSNPN and CDR2 SVGIG (reference sequence). Here the CDR3 DNA reads TGTGCCTGGAGTCCGGACAGGTGGCAGCCCCAGCATTTT. This translates into CAWSPDRWQPQHF.

This clone was observed a single time. This chain uses TRBV14 with TRBJ2-5; tentatively, D is TRBD2 (6 bases). The V end was cut by 4 bases, the J end by 2 bases, with 17 bases between. Per the germline V gene, CDR1 is SGHDN and CDR2 is FVKESK. The CDR3 length is 16 residues. The CDR3 region is CASSPSDGGWQETQYF. The DNA of the CDR3 is TGTGCCAGCAGCCCCTCGGATGGGGGGTGGCAAGAGACCCAGTACTTC.

CDR3 sequence (DNA): TGCGCCAGCAGCTTGACAGTCTCTGGGGCCAACGTCCTGACTTTC. Its protein product is CASSLTVSGANVLTF. This chain connects TRBV5-1 to TRBJ2-6; the D is unclear. Germline V lookup: CDR1 SGHRS, CDR2 YFSETQ. V lost 1 base and J 0 bases, leaving 5 bases between the germline ends. The CDR3 is made up of 15 amino acids.

The J gene is TRBJ1-2, the V gene TRBV30; D is unclear. V lost 5 bases and J lost 0, with 16 bases in between. Per germline, CDR1 GTSNPN and CDR2 SVGIG (reference sequence). The CDR3 consists of 15 residues. The CDR3 DNA is TGTGCCTGGGCCGCCGGAGGCCTCTCTAACTATGGCTACACCTTC. As protein: CAWAAGGLSNYGYTF.